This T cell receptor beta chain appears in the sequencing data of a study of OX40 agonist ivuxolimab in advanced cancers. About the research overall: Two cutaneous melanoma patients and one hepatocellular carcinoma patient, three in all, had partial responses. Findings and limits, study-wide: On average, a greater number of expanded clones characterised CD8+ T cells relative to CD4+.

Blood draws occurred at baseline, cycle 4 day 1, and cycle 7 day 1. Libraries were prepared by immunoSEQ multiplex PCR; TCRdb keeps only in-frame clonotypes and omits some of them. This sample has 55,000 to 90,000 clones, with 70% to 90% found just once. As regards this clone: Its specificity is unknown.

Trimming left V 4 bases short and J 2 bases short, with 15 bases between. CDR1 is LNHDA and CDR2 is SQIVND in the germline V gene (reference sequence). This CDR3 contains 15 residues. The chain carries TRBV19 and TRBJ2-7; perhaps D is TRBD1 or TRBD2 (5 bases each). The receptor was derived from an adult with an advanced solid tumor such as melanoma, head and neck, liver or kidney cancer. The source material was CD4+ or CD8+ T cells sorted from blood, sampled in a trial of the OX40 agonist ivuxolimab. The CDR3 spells CASSTGTGAPYEQYF. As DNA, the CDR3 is TGTGCCAGTAGTACCGGGACCGGGGCCCCCTACGAGCAGTACTTC.